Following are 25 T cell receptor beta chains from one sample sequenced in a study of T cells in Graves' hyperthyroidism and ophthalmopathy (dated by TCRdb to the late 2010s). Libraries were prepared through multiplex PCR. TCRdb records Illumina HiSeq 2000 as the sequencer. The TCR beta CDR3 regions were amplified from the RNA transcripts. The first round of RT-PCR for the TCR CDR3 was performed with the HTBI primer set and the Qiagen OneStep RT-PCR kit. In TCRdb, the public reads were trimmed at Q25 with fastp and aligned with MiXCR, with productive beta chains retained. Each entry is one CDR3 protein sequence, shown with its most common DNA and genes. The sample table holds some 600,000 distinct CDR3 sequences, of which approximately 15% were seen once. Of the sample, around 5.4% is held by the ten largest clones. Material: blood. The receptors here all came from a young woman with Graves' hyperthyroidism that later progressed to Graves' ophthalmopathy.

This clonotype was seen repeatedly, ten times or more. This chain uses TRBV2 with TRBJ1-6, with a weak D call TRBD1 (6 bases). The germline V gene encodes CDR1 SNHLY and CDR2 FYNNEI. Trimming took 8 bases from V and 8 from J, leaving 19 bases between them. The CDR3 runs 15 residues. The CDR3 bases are TGTGCCAGCCCTCAGGCAGGAAGGGGGGATTCACCCCTCCACTTT. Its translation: CASPQAGRGDSPLHF.

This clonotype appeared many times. The CDR3 here is CASSLGALGTEAFF. The CDR3 nucleotides read TGTGCCAGCAGTTTAGGAGCCTTAGGAACTGAAGCTTTCTTT. This chain links TRBV27 with TRBJ1-1; D is ambiguous. Germline assignment: CDR1 MNHEY and CDR2 SMNVEV (reference sequence). The CDR3 contains 14 residues. Trimming shortened V by 2 bases and J by 5 bases, and 12 bases separated the two germline ends.

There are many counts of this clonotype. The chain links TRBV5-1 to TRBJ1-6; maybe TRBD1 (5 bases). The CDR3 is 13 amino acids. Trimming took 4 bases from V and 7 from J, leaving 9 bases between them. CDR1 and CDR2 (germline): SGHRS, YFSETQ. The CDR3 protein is CASSGRDNSPLHF. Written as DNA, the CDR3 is TGCGCCAGCAGCGGCAGGGACAATTCACCCCTCCACTTT.

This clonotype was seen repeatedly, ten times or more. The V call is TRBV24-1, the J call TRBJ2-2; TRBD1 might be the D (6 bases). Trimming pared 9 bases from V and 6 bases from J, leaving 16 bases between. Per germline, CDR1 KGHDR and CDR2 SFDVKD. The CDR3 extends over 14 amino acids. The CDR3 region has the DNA TGTGCCACCGAACCACAGGGAAGGGCCGGGGAGCTGTTTTTT. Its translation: CATEPQGRAGELFF.

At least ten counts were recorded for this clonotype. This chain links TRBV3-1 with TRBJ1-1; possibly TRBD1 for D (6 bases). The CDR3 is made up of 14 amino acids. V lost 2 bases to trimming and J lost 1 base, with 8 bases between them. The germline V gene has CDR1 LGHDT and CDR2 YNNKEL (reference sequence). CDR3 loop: CASSQPGENTEAFF. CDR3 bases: TGTGCCAGCAGCCAACCAGGGGAGAACACTGAAGCTTTCTTT.

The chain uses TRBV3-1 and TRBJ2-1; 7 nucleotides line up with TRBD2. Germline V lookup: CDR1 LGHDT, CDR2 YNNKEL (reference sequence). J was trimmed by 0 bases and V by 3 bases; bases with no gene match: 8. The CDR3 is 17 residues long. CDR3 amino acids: CASSHLLASSSYNEQFF. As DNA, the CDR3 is TGTGCCAGCAGCCACCTACTAGCGTCGAGCTCCTACAATGAGCAGTTCTTC.

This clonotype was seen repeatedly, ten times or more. CDR3 DNA: TGTGCCAGCAGCCCTATTCCCAGCACTGAAGCTTTCTTT. Encoded protein: CASSPIPSTEAFF. The genes are TRBV11-2 and TRBJ1-1; D not certain. CDR1 and CDR2 (germline): SGHAT, FQNNGV. Trimming removed 5 bases at V and 4 bases at J, with 11 bases between. The CDR3 is 13 residues long. Full variable domain (rest looked up from reference TRBV11-2 and TRBJ1-1): EAGVAQSPRYKIIEKRQSVAFWCNPISGHATLYWYQQILGQGPKLLIQFQNNGVVDDSQLPKDRFSAERLKGVDSTLKIQPAKLEDSAVYLCASSPIPSTEAFFGQGTRLTVV.

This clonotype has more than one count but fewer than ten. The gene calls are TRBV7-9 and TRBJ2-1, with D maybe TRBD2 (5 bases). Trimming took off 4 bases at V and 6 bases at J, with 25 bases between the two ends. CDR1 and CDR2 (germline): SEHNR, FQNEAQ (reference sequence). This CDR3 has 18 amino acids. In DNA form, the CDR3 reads TGTGCCAGCAGCTCAGGCACGGTAGGACTCCCCGGGTTCAATGAGCAGTTCTTC. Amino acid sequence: CASSSGTVGLPGFNEQFF.

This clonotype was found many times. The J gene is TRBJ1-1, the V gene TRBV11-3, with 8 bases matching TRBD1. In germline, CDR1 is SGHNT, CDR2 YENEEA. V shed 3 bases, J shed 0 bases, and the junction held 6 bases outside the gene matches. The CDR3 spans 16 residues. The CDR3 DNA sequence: TGTGCCAGCAGCTTGGACAGGGCTAGCTTGAACACTGAAGCTTTCTTT. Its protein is CASSLDRASLNTEAFF.

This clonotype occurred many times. The CDR3 region is CASSLGRDHEQYF. The CDR3 DNA sequence: TGTGCCAGCAGTTTAGGCAGGGATCACGAGCAGTACTTC. This sequence joins TRBV28 and TRBJ2-7; weak D call: TRBD1 (5 bases). This CDR3 region has 13 residues. Germline V gene data show CDR1 as MDHEN and CDR2 as SYDVKM. V dropped 2 bases and J dropped 5 bases, with 10 bases sitting between them.

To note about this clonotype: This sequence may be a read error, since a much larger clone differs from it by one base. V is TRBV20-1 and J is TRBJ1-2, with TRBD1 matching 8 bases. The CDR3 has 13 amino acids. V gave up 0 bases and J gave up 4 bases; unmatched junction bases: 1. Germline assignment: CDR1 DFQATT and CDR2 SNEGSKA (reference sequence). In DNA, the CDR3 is TGCAGTGCTAGAGACACAGGGGGCTATGGCTACACCTTC. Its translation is CSARDTGGYGYTF.

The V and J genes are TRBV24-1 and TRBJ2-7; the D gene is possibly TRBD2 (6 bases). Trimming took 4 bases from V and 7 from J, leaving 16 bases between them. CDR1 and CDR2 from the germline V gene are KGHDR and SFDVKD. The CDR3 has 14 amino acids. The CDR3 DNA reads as TGTGCCACCAGTGACACGGGGACTCAGGGAGAGCAGTACTTC. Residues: CATSDTGTQGEQYF.

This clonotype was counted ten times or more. DNA of the CDR3: TGTGCCACCAGTGCTGCAGGGGCCCCGGTCGCTTTCTTT. It translates to CATSAAGAPVAFF. The rearrangement links TRBV24-1 to TRBJ1-1; possibly TRBD1 for D (6 bases). The CDR3 is made up of 13 amino acids. The V gene lost 5 bases and the J gene lost 11 bases, with 17 bases spanning the gap. Germline V lookup: CDR1 KGHDR, CDR2 SFDVKD.

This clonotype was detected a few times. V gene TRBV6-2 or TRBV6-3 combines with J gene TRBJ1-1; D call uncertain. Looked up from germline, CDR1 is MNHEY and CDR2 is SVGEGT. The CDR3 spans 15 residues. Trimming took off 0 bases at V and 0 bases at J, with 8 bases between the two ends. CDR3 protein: CASSYSLLMNTEAFF. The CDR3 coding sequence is TGTGCCAGCAGTTACTCGCTCCTCATGAACACTGAAGCTTTCTTT.

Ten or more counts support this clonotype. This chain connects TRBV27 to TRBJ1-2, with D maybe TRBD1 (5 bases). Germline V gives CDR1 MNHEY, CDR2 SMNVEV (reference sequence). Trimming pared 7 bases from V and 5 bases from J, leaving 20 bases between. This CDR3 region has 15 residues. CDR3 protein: CASTSLARGVYGYTF. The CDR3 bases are TGTGCCAGCACTTCGTTAGCCCGGGGCGTTTATGGCTACACCTTC.

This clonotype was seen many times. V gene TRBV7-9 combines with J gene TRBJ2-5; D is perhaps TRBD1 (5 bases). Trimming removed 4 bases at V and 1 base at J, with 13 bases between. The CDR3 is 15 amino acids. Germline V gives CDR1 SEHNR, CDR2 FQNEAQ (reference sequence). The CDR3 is CASSSPDSLQETQYF. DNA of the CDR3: TGTGCCAGCAGCTCACCCGACAGTCTCCAAGAGACCCAGTACTTC.

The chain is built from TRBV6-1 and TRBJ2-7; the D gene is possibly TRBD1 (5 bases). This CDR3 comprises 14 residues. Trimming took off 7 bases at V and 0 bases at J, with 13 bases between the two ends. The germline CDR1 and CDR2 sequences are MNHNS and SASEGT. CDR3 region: CASIRAGFSYEQYF. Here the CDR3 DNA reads TGTGCCAGCATAAGGGCAGGGTTCTCCTACGAGCAGTACTTC.

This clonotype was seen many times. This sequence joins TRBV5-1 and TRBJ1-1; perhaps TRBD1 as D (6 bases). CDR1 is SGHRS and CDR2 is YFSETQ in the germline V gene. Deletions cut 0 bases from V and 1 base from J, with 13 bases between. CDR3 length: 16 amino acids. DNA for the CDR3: TGCGCCAGCAGCTTGGGGGAGGACAGAAGGAACACTGAAGCTTTCTTT. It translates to CASSLGEDRRNTEAFF.

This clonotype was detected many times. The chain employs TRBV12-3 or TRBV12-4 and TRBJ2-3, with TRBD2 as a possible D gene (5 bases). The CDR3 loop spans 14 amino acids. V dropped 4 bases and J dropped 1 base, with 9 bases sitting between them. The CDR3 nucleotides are TGTGCCAGCAGTTGGTCAGCGGGCACAGATACGCAGTATTTT. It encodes CASSWSAGTDTQYF.

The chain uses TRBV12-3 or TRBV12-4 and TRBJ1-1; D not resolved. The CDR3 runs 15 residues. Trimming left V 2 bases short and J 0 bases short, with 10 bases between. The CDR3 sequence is CASSLNSLVNTEAFF. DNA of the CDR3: TGTGCCAGCAGTTTAAACAGCCTCGTGAACACTGAAGCTTTCTTT.

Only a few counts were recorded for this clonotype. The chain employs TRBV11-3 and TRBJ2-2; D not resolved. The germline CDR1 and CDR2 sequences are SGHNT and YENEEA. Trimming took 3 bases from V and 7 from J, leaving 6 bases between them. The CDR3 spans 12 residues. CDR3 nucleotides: TGTGCCAGCAGCTTGGTGGACGGGGAGCTGTTTTTT. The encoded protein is CASSLVDGELFF.

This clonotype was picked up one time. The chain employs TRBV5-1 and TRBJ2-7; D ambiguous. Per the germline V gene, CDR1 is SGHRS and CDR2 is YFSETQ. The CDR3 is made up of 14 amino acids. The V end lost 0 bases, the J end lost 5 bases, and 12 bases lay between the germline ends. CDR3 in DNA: TGCGCCAGCAGCTTGGGAACTAATAACAACGAGCAGTACTTC. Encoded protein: CASSLGTNNNEQYF.

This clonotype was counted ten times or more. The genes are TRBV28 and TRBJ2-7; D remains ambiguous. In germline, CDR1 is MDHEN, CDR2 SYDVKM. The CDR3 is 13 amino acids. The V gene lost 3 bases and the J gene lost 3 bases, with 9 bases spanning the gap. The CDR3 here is CASSFFGGYEQYF. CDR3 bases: TGTGCCAGCAGTTTCTTCGGCGGCTACGAGCAGTACTTC.

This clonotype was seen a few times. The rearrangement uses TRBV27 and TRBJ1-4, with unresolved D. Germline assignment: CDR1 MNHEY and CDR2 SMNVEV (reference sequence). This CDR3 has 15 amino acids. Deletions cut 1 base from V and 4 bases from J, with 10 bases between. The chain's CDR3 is CASSLFGGLNEKLFF. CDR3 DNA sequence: TGTGCCAGCAGTTTATTCGGCGGACTTAATGAAAAACTGTTTTTT.

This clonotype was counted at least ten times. The CDR3 sequence is CASSLGGRLRYTF. CDR3 in DNA: TGTGCCAGCAGCTTAGGCGGTCGCCTCCGCTACACCTTC. The chain links TRBV11-2 to TRBJ1-2; D is undetermined. V gave up 1 base and J gave up 9 bases, with 12 bases separating them. The CDR3 spans 13 residues. Per the germline V gene, CDR1 is SGHAT and CDR2 is FQNNGV.